What follows are 28 T cell receptor beta chains derived from one specimen sequenced in a study of a mutant IDH1 vaccine in newly diagnosed glioma. Time point reported: week 47, end of study. A single vaccine dose contained 300 ug of mutant IDH1 20-mer peptide, and topical imiquimod was used with it. No antigen has been assigned to these receptors. Libraries were prepared by immunoSEQ multiplex PCR; TCRdb keeps only in-frame clonotypes and omits some of them. The data hold roughly 86,000 clones, with around 92% observed a single time. The source material was PBMCs, sampled from a glioma patient whose treatment included an IDH1 peptide vaccine. All receptors derive from a woman aged 45 to 65 with glioma.

The rearrangement joins TRBV5-1 to TRBJ2-2, with no clear D. CDR3 length: 15 amino acids. Per the germline V gene, CDR1 is SGHRS and CDR2 is YFSETQ. V was clipped by 2 bases and J by 4 bases, with 12 bases between them. The CDR3 region has the DNA TGCGCCAGCAGCTTTTCCTCACGGAGCACCGGGGAGCTGTTTTTT. Its protein is CASSFSSRSTGELFF.

The chain joins TRBV5-1 to TRBJ1-2; the D gene is possibly TRBD1 (5 bases). This CDR3 is 14 amino acids long. From germline, CDR1 is SGHRS and CDR2 YFSETQ. V was trimmed by 0 bases and J by 2 bases, leaving 8 bases between them. CDR3 in amino acids: CASSLARQNYGYTF. The CDR3 nucleotides read TGCGCCAGCAGCTTGGCACGACAGAACTATGGCTACACCTTC.

A single count supports this clone. The chain combines TRBV28 with TRBJ1-2; D is undetermined. The CDR3 consists of 11 residues. CDR1 MDHEN and CDR2 SYDVKM come from the germline V gene. V was pared by 2 bases and J by 2 bases, with 0 bases between. Here the CDR3 DNA reads TGTGCCAGCAGTTTAAACTATGGCTACACCTTC. Protein: CASSLNYGYTF.

This chain links TRBV27 with TRBJ2-2; TRBD2 matches 15 bases. Germline lookup yields CDR1 MNHEY and CDR2 SMNVEV (reference sequence). The V segment lost 3 bases and the J segment 7 bases; nucleotides outside the gene matches: 12. The CDR3 runs 19 residues. This CDR3 is CASSFLGLAGGPRDGELFF. In nucleotides, the CDR3 is TGTGCCAGCAGTTTCTTGGGACTAGCGGGAGGCCCGAGGGACGGGGAGCTGTTTTTT.

The chain couples TRBV6-1 to TRBJ1-5; D is undetermined. The CDR3 contains 14 residues. Trimming took 5 bases from V and 2 from J, leaving 10 bases between them. Per germline, CDR1 MNHNS and CDR2 SASEGT. The CDR3 nucleotides are TGTGCCAGCAGTACGCGCGAGGGCAATCAGCCCCAGCATTTT. The encoded protein is CASSTREGNQPQHF.

With regard to this clone: The junction shows a germline mismatch at one end, possibly a read error. This chain connects TRBV7-7 to TRBJ2-5; 9 positions match TRBD2. CDR3 length equals 15 residues. Germline values: CDR1 SSHAT, CDR2 FNYEAQ (reference sequence). CDR3 protein: CASSTAGGRGETQYF. In nucleotides, the CDR3 is TGTGCTAGCAGCACAGCGGGAGGCCGGGGAGAGACCCAGTACTTC.

V and J are TRBV30 and TRBJ2-6, with D possibly being TRBD1 or TRBD2 (6 bases each). Trimming pared 7 bases from V and 4 bases from J, leaving 14 bases between. CDR1 is GTSNPN, CDR2 SVGIG, per germline (reference sequence). CDR3 length: 14 residues. The CDR3 sequence: CALTPGAGANVLTF. In DNA form, the CDR3 reads TGTGCCTTGACGCCGGGGGCCGGGGCCAACGTCCTGACTTTC.

V is TRBV5-1 and J is TRBJ2-7; D gene ambiguous. There are 15 residues in the CDR3. Germline V gene sequence: CDR1 SGHRS, CDR2 YFSETQ. V was clipped by 3 bases and J by 5 bases, with 18 bases between them. The CDR3 protein is CASSSLDGPVDEQYF. CDR3 DNA: TGCGCCAGCAGCTCCCTGGACGGCCCGGTGGACGAGCAGTACTTC.

The V and J genes are TRBV27 and TRBJ1-6, with TRBD1 identical over 9 bases. The CDR3 is 15 amino acids. Per the germline V gene, CDR1 is MNHEY and CDR2 is SMNVEV (reference sequence). V lost 4 bases to trimming and J lost 10 bases; unmatched junction nucleotides: 8. The chain's CDR3 is CASSYGQGIGSPLHF. CDR3 in DNA: TGTGCCAGCAGTTACGGACAGGGGATAGGGTCACCCCTCCACTTT.

The chain links TRBV13 to TRBJ2-7; TRBD1 might be the D (6 bases). Germline V gene data show CDR1 as PRHDT and CDR2 as FYEKMQ (reference sequence). The CDR3 runs 14 residues. Trimming removed 4 bases at V and 6 bases at J, with 16 bases between. The CDR3 loop reads CASSYSTGSSEQYF. The CDR3 DNA reads TGTGCCAGCAGCTACTCGACAGGTTCGTCCGAGCAGTACTTC.

The chain uses TRBV21-1 and TRBJ2-2. TRBV21-1 is a pseudogene locus. The CDR3 spans 14 residues. CDR3 nucleotide sequence: TGTGCCAGCAGCAAAGTAGAAGTCAGCGGGGAGCTGTTTTTT. Translated, it gives CASSKVEVSGELFF.

CDR3 nucleotide sequence: TGTGCCAGCAGCACGGGGGGGACCGTCCGAGTCGGCGAGCAGTACTTC. It encodes CASSTGGTVRVGEQYF. The J gene is TRBJ2-7, the V gene TRBV9, with 8 bases aligning to TRBD2. CDR3 length: 16 residues. The junction had 15 bases not matched to a gene; V was cut back by 4 bases and J by 6 bases. CDR1 and CDR2 from the germline V gene are SGDLS and YYNGEE.

The chain combines TRBV9 with TRBJ2-3; TRBD2 matches 15 bases. The CDR3 covers 18 residues. The V segment lost 0 bases and the J segment 6 bases; nucleotides outside the gene matches: 8. CDR1 is SGDLS, CDR2 YYNGEE, per germline. The CDR3 loop is CASSVGRTSGRVRDTQYF. The CDR3 region has the DNA TGTGCCAGCAGCGTAGGGCGGACTAGCGGGAGGGTGCGGGATACGCAGTATTTT.

For the CDR3, the DNA is TGTGCCAGCAGCTTGGCCTCACGGAGCTCCTATAATTCACCCCTCCACTTT. Its protein product is CASSLASRSSYNSPLHF. The chain combines TRBV5-6 with TRBJ1-6; D is uncertain. Trimming pared 0 bases from V and 0 bases from J, leaving 10 bases between. The CDR3 spans 17 residues. The germline V gene encodes CDR1 SGHDT and CDR2 YYEEEE.

This chain joins TRBV29-1 and TRBJ2-5; D is tentatively TRBD1 or TRBD2 (5 bases each). The end of the DNA aligns better with TRBJ2-7, so the J call may be wrong. The CDR3 is 12 residues long. The germline V gene encodes CDR1 SQVTM and CDR2 ANQGSEA. CDR3 sequence (DNA): TGCAGCGCCCGGGACGGCGCGTACGAGCAGTACTTC. Its protein product is CSARDGAYEQYF.

The chain combines TRBV4-1 with TRBJ2-3, with 7 bases aligning to TRBD2. The germline CDR1 and CDR2 sequences are MGHRA and YSYEKL. The CDR3 runs 15 residues. The trim removed 4 bases at V and 0 bases at J, leaving 4 bases unmatched. DNA of the CDR3: TGCGCCAGCAGCCCCCCGACTAGCAGCACAGATACGCAGTATTTT. It codes for CASSPPTSSTDTQYF.

The V call is TRBV30, the J call TRBJ2-2; D might be TRBD2 (5 bases). Germline V CDR1 and CDR2: GTSNPN, SVGIG (reference sequence). V lost 0 bases and J lost 3, with 8 bases in between. CDR3 length: 14 amino acids. Written as DNA, the CDR3 is TGTGCCTGGAGTGTACTAGTCGACACCGGGGAGCTGTTTTTT. Its protein product is CAWSVLVDTGELFF.

The chain has TRBV13 and TRBJ2-1, with 13 bases aligning to TRBD2. In germline, CDR1 is PRHDT, CDR2 FYEKMQ (reference sequence). J lost 8 bases, V lost 5 bases, and 3 bases had no gene match. The CDR3 sequence is 14 residues long. CDR3 residues: CASSPGLAGDEQFF. In DNA, the CDR3 is TGTGCCAGCAGCCCCGGACTAGCGGGAGATGAGCAGTTCTTC. Combining the CDR3 with reference TRBV13 and TRBJ2-1 gives the whole variable domain AAGVIQSPRHLIKEKRETATLKCYPIPRHDTVYWYQQGPGQDPQFLISFYEKMQSDKGSIPDRFSAQQFSDYHSELNMSSLELGDSALYFCASSPGLAGDEQFFGPGTRLTVL.

This chain joins TRBV19 and TRBJ2-1, with D perhaps TRBD2 (5 bases). Germline CDR1 is LNHDA and CDR2 is SQIVND (reference sequence). This CDR3 is built from 15 residues. With 3 bases removed from V and 3 bases from J, the gap between germline ends came to 12 bases. This CDR3 is CASSMDVRGYNEQFF. The DNA of the CDR3 is TGTGCCAGTAGTATGGACGTTCGGGGCTACAATGAGCAGTTCTTC.

The chain recombines TRBV4-1 with TRBJ1-1; D is undetermined. CDR1 and CDR2 (germline): MGHRA, YSYEKL. Trimming stripped 1 base from V and 0 bases from J, with 9 bases between. The CDR3 runs to 15 residues. This CDR3 reads CASSQGEGVNTEAFF. CDR3 bases: TGCGCCAGCAGCCAAGGGGAGGGTGTGAACACTGAAGCTTTCTTT.

The rearrangement joins TRBV5-1 to TRBJ2-1, with D perhaps matching TRBD2 (6 bases). The V end was cut by 0 bases, the J end by 4 bases, with 17 bases between. Germline V CDR1 and CDR2: SGHRS, YFSETQ. The CDR3 is 17 amino acids. CDR3 nucleotides: TGCGCCAGCAGCTTGGCCCCCGGCATAGCGGAGTACAATGAGCAGTTCTTC. It is translated as CASSLAPGIAEYNEQFF.

The V call is TRBV4-1, the J call TRBJ1-6; perhaps TRBD1 as D (6 bases). Trimming pared 1 base from V and 11 bases from J, leaving 12 bases between. This CDR3 is built from 14 residues. The germline V gene encodes CDR1 MGHRA and CDR2 YSYEKL. Here the CDR3 DNA reads TGCGCCAGCAGCCAAGGAGGGGGGAGTGCACCCCTCCACTTT. Its protein is CASSQGGGSAPLHF.

The chain combines TRBV5-1 with TRBJ2-5, with D maybe TRBD2 (5 bases). This CDR3 region has 16 residues. The V and J ends lost 1 base and 2 bases respectively, with 15 bases between them. From germline, CDR1 is SGHRS and CDR2 YFSETQ. CDR3 residues: CASSLSPSGGQETQYF. The CDR3 bases are TGCGCCAGCAGCTTGTCGCCGTCCGGCGGGCAAGAGACCCAGTACTTC.

V is TRBV25-1 and J is TRBJ1-3, with 8 bases aligning to TRBD1. The CDR3 totals 16 residues. Looked up from germline, CDR1 is MGHDK and CDR2 is SYGVNS. The trim removed 4 bases at V and 3 bases at J, leaving 8 bases unmatched. CDR3 in amino acids: CASSARQGASGNTIYF. The CDR3, as DNA: TGTGCCAGCAGTGCCCGTCAGGGGGCTAGTGGAAACACCATATATTTT.

The rearrangement links TRBV28 to TRBJ1-5, with 7 bases lining up with TRBD1. The ends lost 6 bases at V and 6 bases at J; junction bases unmatched: 11. This CDR3 is 15 amino acids long. Germline CDR1 and CDR2: MDHEN and SYDVKM. As DNA, the CDR3 is TGTGCCAGCAGGAAAGACAGGGAGGGTTTTCAGCCCCAGCATTTT. This encodes CASRKDREGFQPQHF.

The rearrangement joins TRBV30 to TRBJ2-1, with unresolved D. V was clipped by 1 base and J by 7 bases, with 8 bases between them. Germline V lookup: CDR1 GTSNPN, CDR2 SVGIG (reference sequence). The CDR3 covers 12 residues. CDR3 nucleotides: TGTGCCTGGAGTGCCCGGGTGAATGAGCAGTTCTTC. It translates to CAWSARVNEQFF. The full variable domain, with the rest looked up from reference TRBV30 and TRBJ2-1, is SQTIHQWPATLVQPVGSPLSLECTVEGTSNPNLYWYRQAAGRGLQLLFYSVGIGQISSEVPQNLSASRPQDRQFILSSKKLLLSDSGFYLCAWSARVNEQFFGPGTRLTVL.

V is TRBV6-1 and J is TRBJ2-7; D is possibly TRBD1 (6 bases). Germline V CDR1 and CDR2: MNHNS, SASEGT. CDR3 size: 14 residues. V lost 11 bases to trimming and J lost 1 base, with 18 bases between them. The CDR3 DNA sequence: TGTGCCGGCGAGGGGGAGACAGATTCCTACGAGCAGTACTTC. It is translated as CAGEGETDSYEQYF.

The chain joins TRBV5-6 to TRBJ2-5, with no clear D. Deletions cut 4 bases from V and 5 bases from J, with 18 bases between. This CDR3 is built from 15 residues. The germline gives CDR1 SGHDT, CDR2 YYEEEE. The CDR3 DNA is TGTGCCAGCAGCGAAGTGATGGGCGGCCGGGAGACCCAGTACTTC. Encoded protein: CASSEVMGGRETQYF.